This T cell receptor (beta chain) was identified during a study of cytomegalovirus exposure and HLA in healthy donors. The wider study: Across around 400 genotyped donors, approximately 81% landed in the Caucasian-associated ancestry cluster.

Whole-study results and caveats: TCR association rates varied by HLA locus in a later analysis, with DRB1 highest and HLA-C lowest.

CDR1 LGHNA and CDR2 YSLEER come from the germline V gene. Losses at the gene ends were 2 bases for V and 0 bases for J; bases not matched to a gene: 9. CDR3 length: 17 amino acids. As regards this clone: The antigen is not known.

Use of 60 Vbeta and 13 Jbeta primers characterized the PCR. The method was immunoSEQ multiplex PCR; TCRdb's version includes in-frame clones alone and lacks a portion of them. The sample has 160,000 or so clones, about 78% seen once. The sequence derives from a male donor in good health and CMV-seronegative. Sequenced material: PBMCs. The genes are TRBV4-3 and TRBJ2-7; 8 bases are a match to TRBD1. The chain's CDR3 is CASSQHDRGYSSYEQYF. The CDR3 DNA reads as TGCGCCAGCAGCCAACACGACAGGGGATATAGCTCCTACGAGCAGTACTTC.